Described below is a single T cell receptor beta chain sequence and its context. The Seattle site enrolled patients during active infection and followed them longitudinally. This entry belongs to a study of blood T cell repertoires in COVID-19. About the research overall: Nucleic acid was either cDNA or gDNA, and it came from T cells, B-cell-depleted T cells, or PBMCs.

This CDR3 contains 14 residues. Trimming removed 3 bases at V and 9 bases at J, with 12 bases between. The germline V gene has CDR1 MDHEN and CDR2 SYDVKM. Assay: immunoSEQ multiplex PCR; the TCRdb copy retains only in-frame clones and omits some. The sample holds around 260,000 clones; 80% to 90% are singletons and the top ten take roughly 10%. The chain uses TRBV28 and TRBJ1-6, with D perhaps TRBD1 (5 bases). The receptor was isolated from a woman aged 65 to 85 with COVID-19, enrolled during active disease. Sequences were obtained from peripheral blood. CDR3 sequence reads: CASSLVQGGSPLHF. The CDR3 nucleotides read TGTGCCAGCAGTTTGGTTCAGGGAGGTTCACCCCTCCACTTT.